Listed below are T cell receptor beta chains from one sample, sequenced in a study of T cells in Graves' hyperthyroidism and ophthalmopathy. TCRdb used MiXCR to reprocess the multiplex PCR reads, holding one entry per CDR3 protein. The sample yields hundreds of thousands of distinct CDR3 sequences, about two fifths seen once. The sample consisted of blood. The receptor source for this set is a man aged 18 to 30 with Graves' hyperthyroidism. CDR3s include the opening cysteine and the closing phenylalanine or tryptophan. The order of the fields is V gene, clone size, D gene, J gene, CDR3 protein, CDR3 DNA. D genes are given only for firm matches. Rows give clone size only sometimes, using once, few, many, or a class for an expanded clone.

TRBV20-1	many	NA	TRBJ1-1	CSATEGGTEAFF	TGCAGTGCTACTGAAGGTGGCACTGAAGCTTTCTTT
TRBV6-6	many	NA	TRBJ2-6	CASSYSGAGANVLTF	TGTGCCAGCAGTTACTCGGGGGCTGGGGCCAACGTCCTGACTTTC
TRBV2	many	NA	TRBJ1-2	CASSEEGRGARGYTF	TGTGCCAGCAGTGAAGAGGGCAGGGGAGCACGTGGCTACACCTTC
TRBV7-2	NA	NA	TRBJ2-7	CASSLGLALSYEQYF	TGTGCCAGCAGCTTAGGGTTAGCATTAAGCTACGAGCAGTACTTC
TRBV10-2	many	NA	TRBJ1-5	CASSEQTVGNQPQHF	TGCGCCAGCAGTGAGCAAACGGTGGGCAATCAGCCCCAGCATTTT
TRBV20-1	NA	NA	TRBJ1-6	CSAEGGNSPLHF	TGCAGTGCTGAGGGAGGCAATTCACCCCTCCACTTT
TRBV2	many	TRBD1	TRBJ2-7	CASGTGYYEQYF	TGTGCCAGCGGGACAGGCTACTACGAGCAGTACTTC
TRBV20-1	many	NA	TRBJ1-2	CSALGGYTF	TGCAGTGCCCTTGGTGGCTACACCTTC
TRBV19	NA	TRBD2	TRBJ2-7	CASSRGEGASYEQYF	TGTGCCAGTTCCCGCGGGGAGGGAGCCTCCTACGAGCAGTACTTC
TRBV2	NA	NA	TRBJ1-3	CASSPLQGISGNTIYF	TGTGCCAGCAGCCCACTCCAGGGGATCTCTGGGAACACCATATATTTT
TRBV7-3	NA	TRBD1	TRBJ2-5	CASSLTNGRDRRRETQYF	TGTGCCAGCAGCTTAACGAACGGCCGGGACAGGAGGAGGGAGACCCAGTACTTC
TRBV25-1	NA	NA	TRBJ2-3	CASSEYLRTGRADTQYF	TGTGCCAGCAGTGAATATCTTCGGACCGGGAGAGCAGATACGCAGTATTTT
TRBV7-3	NA	NA	TRBJ1-1	CASSPFGQTEAFF	TGTGCCAGCAGCCCCTTCGGACAAACTGAAGCTTTCTTT
TRBV20-1	many	NA	TRBJ2-6	CSASEGQPSGANVLTF	TGCAGTGCTTCTGAAGGACAACCCTCTGGGGCCAACGTCCTGACTTTC
TRBV5-1	few	NA	TRBJ2-7	CASSLGGGGTYEQYF	TGCGCCAGCAGCCTTGGGGGCGGAGGAACGTACGAGCAGTACTTC
TRBV7-2	once	NA	TRBJ2-7	CASSLRGRVTYEQYF	TGTGCCAGCAGCTTAAGGGGCAGGGTGACCTACGAGCAGTACTTC
TRBV7-8	NA	NA	TRBJ2-2	CASSPSGPTNTGELFF	TGTGCCAGCAGCCCCTCGGGACCGACGAACACCGGGGAGCTGTTTTTT
TRBV4-1	NA	NA	TRBJ1-1	CASSQGDLREAFF	TGCGCCAGCAGCCAAGGGGACTTACGTGAAGCTTTCTTT
TRBV7-9	many	NA	TRBJ1-2	CASTNPAGGYTF	TGTGCCAGCACCAATCCGGCGGGAGGCTACACCTTC
TRBV15	many	NA	TRBJ1-6	CATSRALSNSPLHF	TGTGCCACCAGCAGAGCTTTGAGTAATTCACCCCTCCACTTT
TRBV9	many	TRBD1	TRBJ1-6	CASSEDRYNSPLHF	TGTGCCAGCAGCGAGGACAGGTATAATTCACCCCTCCACTTT
TRBV7-9	many	NA	TRBJ1-1	CASSFGQSEAFF	TGTGCCAGCAGCTTCGGGCAGAGTGAAGCTTTCTTT
TRBV2	NA	NA	TRBJ1-6	CASSEDGDSPLHF	TGTGCCAGCAGTGAAGACGGGGACTCACCCCTCCACTTT
TRBV12-3/TRBV12-4	once	NA	TRBJ2-5	CASNEPGGPGGSGETQYF	TGTGCCAGCAACGAACCGGGGGGGCCAGGGGGCAGTGGGGAGACCCAGTACTTC
TRBV5-1	NA	NA	TRBJ1-2	CASSLGPSLYGYTF	TGCGCCAGCAGCTTGGGACCTTCCCTCTATGGCTACACCTTC
TRBV28	few	NA	TRBJ1-3	CASSLRGGYGNTIYF	TGTGCCAGCAGTTTAAGAGGGGGATATGGAAACACCATATATTTT
TRBV6-5	few	NA	TRBJ2-2	CASSDGFDTGELFF	TGTGCCAGCAGTGACGGTTTCGACACCGGGGAGCTGTTTTTT
TRBV15	NA	TRBD1	TRBJ1-5	CATSSLGHRGGNQPQHF	TGTGCCACCAGCAGCTTAGGGCACAGGGGAGGCAATCAGCCCCAGCATTTT
TRBV12-3/TRBV12-4	few	NA	TRBJ1-5	CASRGTTYQPQHF	TGTGCCAGCAGGGGGACAACTTATCAGCCCCAGCATTTT
TRBV12-3/TRBV12-4	many	NA	TRBJ1-1	CASRPGGITEAFF	TGTGCCAGCAGGCCGGGAGGCATCACTGAAGCTTTCTTT
TRBV28	NA	NA	TRBJ2-7	CASGSTSPGSYEQYF	TGTGCCAGCGGTTCTACAAGCCCAGGCTCCTACGAGCAGTACTTC
TRBV4-1	NA	NA	TRBJ2-6	CASSQATGGGANVLTF	TGCGCCAGCAGCCAAGCTACAGGAGGTGGGGCCAACGTCCTGACTTTC
TRBV7-8	NA	NA	TRBJ2-5	CASSLGEQGRETQYF	TGTGCCAGCAGCTTGGGGGAACAGGGGAGGGAGACCCAGTACTTC
TRBV6-1	few	TRBD1	TRBJ1-5	CASMTGGSGNQPQHF	TGTGCCAGCATGACAGGGGGTTCTGGCAATCAGCCCCAGCATTTT
TRBV9	once	NA	TRBJ2-7	CASSQENRYYEQYF	TGTGCCAGCAGCCAAGAAAACAGGTACTACGAGCAGTACTTC
TRBV7-9	many	NA	TRBJ2-2	CASSPQTGELFF	TGTGCCAGCAGCCCGCAAACCGGGGAGCTGTTTTTT
TRBV9	NA	NA	TRBJ1-6	CASSARGENSPLHF	TGTGCCAGCAGCGCCCGAGGGGAAAATTCACCCCTCCACTTT
TRBV5-6	few	TRBD1	TRBJ2-7	CASSFSSGQRYYEQYF	TGTGCCAGCAGTTTTTCCTCGGGACAGCGTTACTACGAGCAGTACTTC
TRBV2	NA	NA	TRBJ2-2	CATTLGGTGELFF	TGTGCCACCACTTTAGGGGGCACCGGGGAGCTGTTTTTT
TRBV5-1	NA	TRBD1	TRBJ2-7	CASSLSGDSNQPQQYF	TGCGCCAGCAGCTTGTCAGGGGACAGCAATCAGCCCCAGCAGTACTTC
TRBV19	NA	TRBD2	TRBJ2-7	CASREGTSGPSYEQYF	TGTGCCAGTAGAGAGGGGACTAGCGGGCCCTCCTACGAGCAGTACTTC
TRBV10-3	NA	TRBD1	TRBJ2-2	CATLEGTADTGELFF	TGTGCCACCCTAGAGGGGACAGCAGACACCGGGGAGCTGTTTTTT
TRBV10-3	NA	NA	TRBJ1-1	CASASDLWNTEAFF	TGTGCCAGCGCATCCGACCTTTGGAACACTGAAGCTTTCTTT
TRBV13	few	TRBD1	TRBJ1-1	CASSRQGRGTEAFF	TGTGCCAGCAGCCGACAGGGGCGCGGCACTGAAGCTTTCTTT
TRBV4-2	few	TRBD1	TRBJ1-1	CASSQDQGQGEDTEAFF	TGTGCCAGCAGCCAAGATCAAGGACAGGGAGAGGACACTGAAGCTTTCTTT
TRBV4-1	NA	NA	TRBJ1-5	CASSLKLNQPQHF	TGCGCCAGCAGCCTCAAACTCAATCAGCCCCAGCATTTT
TRBV14	many	NA	TRBJ1-2	CASSQDMGLYGYTF	TGTGCCAGCAGCCAAGATATGGGACTCTATGGCTACACCTTC
TRBV10-3	NA	TRBD1	TRBJ2-7	CAISEPTQGAFEQYF	TGTGCCATCAGTGAGCCTACACAGGGGGCATTCGAGCAGTACTTC
TRBV5-1	NA	NA	TRBJ1-2	CASSVTVRDSYGYTF	TGCGCCAGCAGCGTAACCGTCCGGGACTCCTATGGCTACACCTTC
TRBV5-6	few	TRBD1	TRBJ1-5	CASSLGQGLSQPQHF	TGTGCCAGCAGCTTGGGACAGGGGTTAAGTCAGCCCCAGCATTTT
TRBV7-9	once	NA	TRBJ1-5	CASSVGEGMSNQPQHF	TGTGCCAGCAGCGTAGGGGAGGGGATGAGCAATCAGCCCCAGCATTTT
TRBV29-1	NA	TRBD1	TRBJ2-5	CSLRGGAGRQETQYF	TGCAGCTTACGAGGGGGCGCGGGTCGGCAAGAGACCCAGTACTTC
TRBV10-3	many	NA	TRBJ2-6	CAISESTGANVLTF	TGTGCCATCAGTGAGTCGACAGGGGCCAACGTCCTGACTTTC
TRBV19	NA	TRBD1	TRBJ2-7	CASSPGTAAYEQYF	TGTGCCAGTAGTCCCGGGACAGCAGCCTACGAGCAGTACTTC